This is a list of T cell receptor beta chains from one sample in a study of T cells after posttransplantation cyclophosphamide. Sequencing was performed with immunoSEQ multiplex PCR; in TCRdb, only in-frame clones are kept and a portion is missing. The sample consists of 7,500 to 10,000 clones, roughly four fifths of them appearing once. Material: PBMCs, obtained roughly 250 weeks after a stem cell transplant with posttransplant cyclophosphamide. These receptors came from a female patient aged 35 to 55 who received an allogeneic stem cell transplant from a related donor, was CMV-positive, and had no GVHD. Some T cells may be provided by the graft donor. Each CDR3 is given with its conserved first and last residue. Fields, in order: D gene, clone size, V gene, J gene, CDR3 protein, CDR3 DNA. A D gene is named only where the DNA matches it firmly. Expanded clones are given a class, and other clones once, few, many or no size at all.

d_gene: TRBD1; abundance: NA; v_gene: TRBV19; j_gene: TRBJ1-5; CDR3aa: CASSPTGQDSQPQHF; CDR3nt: TGTGCCAGTAGCCCGACGGGACAGGATTCTCAGCCCCAGCATTTT
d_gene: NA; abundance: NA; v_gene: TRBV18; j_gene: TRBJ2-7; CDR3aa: CASSPAGDSYEQYF; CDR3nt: TGTGCCAGCTCACCGGCAGGGGACTCCTACGAGCAGTACTTC
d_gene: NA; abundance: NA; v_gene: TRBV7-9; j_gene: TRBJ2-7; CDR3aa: CASRGGLRGYEQYF; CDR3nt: TGTGCCAGCAGGGGGGGACTTCGAGGCTACGAGCAGTACTTC
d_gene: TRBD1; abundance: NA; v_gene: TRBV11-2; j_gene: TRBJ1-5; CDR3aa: CASSLVLQGANQPQHF; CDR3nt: TGTGCCAGCAGCTTAGTGTTACAGGGGGCCAATCAGCCCCAGCATTTT
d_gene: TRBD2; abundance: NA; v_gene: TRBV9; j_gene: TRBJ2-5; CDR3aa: CASSGKLGLATAQYF; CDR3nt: TGTGCCAGCAGCGGAAAGTTGGGACTAGCCACGGCCCAGTACTTC
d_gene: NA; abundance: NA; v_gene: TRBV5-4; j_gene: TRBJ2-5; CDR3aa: CASSRRGQETQYF; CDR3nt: TGTGCCAGCAGCCGTCGGGGTCAAGAGACCCAGTACTTC
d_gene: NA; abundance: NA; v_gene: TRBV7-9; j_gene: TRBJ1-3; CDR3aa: CASSFRQVGNTIYF; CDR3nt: TGTGCCAGCAGCTTCCGACAGGTCGGAAACACCATATATTTT
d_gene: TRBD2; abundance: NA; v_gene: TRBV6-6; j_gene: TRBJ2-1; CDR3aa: CASSPPGLVDEQFF; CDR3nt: TGTGCCAGCAGTCCCCCCGGACTAGTTGATGAGCAGTTCTTC
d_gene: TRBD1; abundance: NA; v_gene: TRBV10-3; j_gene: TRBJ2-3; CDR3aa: CAISRTGRTDTQYF; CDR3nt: TGTGCCATCTCCCGGACAGGACGCACAGATACGCAGTATTTT
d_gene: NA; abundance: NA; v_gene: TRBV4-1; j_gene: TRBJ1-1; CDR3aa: CASSQEVQARGTEAFF; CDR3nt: TGCGCCAGCAGCCAAGAAGTCCAGGCCAGGGGCACTGAAGCTTTCTTT
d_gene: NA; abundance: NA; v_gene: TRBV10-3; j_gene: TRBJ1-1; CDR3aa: CAISESSGATNTEAFF; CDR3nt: TGTGCCATCAGTGAGTCGTCAGGGGCCACGAACACTGAAGCTTTCTTT
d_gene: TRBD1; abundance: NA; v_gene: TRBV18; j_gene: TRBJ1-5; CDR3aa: CASSGTADNQPQHF; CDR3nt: TGTGCCAGCTCAGGGACAGCGGATAATCAGCCCCAGCATTTT
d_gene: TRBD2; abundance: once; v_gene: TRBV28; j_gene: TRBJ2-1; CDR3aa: CASSRSGGSYNEQFF; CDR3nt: TGTGCCAGCAGTCGGTCGGGGGGCTCCTACAATGAGCAGTTCTTC
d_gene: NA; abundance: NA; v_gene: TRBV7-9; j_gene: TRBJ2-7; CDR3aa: CASSPRDSSEYEQYF; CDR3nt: TGTGCCAGCAGCCCTCGGGACTCCTCGGAATACGAGCAGTACTTC
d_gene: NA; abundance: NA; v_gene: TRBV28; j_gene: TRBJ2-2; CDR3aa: CASSPSTQIAGLFF; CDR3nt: TGTGCCAGCAGTCCGTCGACGCAAATTGCGGGGCTGTTTTTT
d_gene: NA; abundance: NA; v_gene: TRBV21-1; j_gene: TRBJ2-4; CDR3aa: CASSKVTLTGTKNIQYF; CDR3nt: TGTGCCAGCAGCAAAGTCACCTTGACAGGGACCAAAAACATTCAGTACTTC
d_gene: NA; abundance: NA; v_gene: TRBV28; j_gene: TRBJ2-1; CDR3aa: CASSLQGLQFF; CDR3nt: TGTGCCAGCAGTTTACAGGGTTTGCAGTTCTTC
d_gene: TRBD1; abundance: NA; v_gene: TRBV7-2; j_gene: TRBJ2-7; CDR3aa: CASSSDRGLDEQYF; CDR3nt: TGTGCCAGCAGCTCCGACAGGGGGCTCGACGAGCAGTACTTC
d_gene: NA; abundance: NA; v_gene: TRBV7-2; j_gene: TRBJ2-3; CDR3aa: CASSRDSYSVGDTQYF; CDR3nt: TGTGCCAGCAGCCGGGACTCCTATTCTGTCGGGGATACGCAGTATTTT
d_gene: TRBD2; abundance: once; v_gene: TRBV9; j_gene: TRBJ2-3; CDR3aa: CASSPIGGGASDTQYF; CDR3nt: TGTGCCAGCAGCCCGATCGGCGGGGGGGCCTCAGATACGCAGTATTTT
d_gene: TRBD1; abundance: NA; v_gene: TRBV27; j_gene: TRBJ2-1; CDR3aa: CASSFRDRGFNEQFF; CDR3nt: TGTGCCAGCAGTTTCCGGGACAGGGGATTCAATGAGCAGTTCTTC
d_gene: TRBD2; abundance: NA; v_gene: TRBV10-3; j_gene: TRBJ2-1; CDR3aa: CAISDPGLAEGILTEQFF; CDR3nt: TGTGCCATCAGTGACCCGGGACTAGCAGAAGGTATCTTGACTGAGCAGTTCTTC
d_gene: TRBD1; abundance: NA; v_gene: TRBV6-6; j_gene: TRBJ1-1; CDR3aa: CASSYSDRGWTEAFF; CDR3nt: TGTGCCAGCAGTTACTCAGACAGGGGATGGACTGAAGCTTTCTTT
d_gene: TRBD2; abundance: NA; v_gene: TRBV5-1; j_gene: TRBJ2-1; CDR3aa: CASSLGPGTRGNEQFF; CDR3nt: TGCGCCAGCAGCTTGGGCCCCGGGACTAGGGGCAATGAGCAGTTCTTC
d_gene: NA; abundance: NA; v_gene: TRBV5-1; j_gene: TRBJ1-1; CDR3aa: CASKSDTRMNTEAFF; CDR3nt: TGCGCCAGCAAATCGGACACCCGGATGAACACTGAAGCTTTCTTT
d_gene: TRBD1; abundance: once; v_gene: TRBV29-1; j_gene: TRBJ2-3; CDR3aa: CSVASFRDRGTDTQYF; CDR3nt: TGCAGCGTTGCGAGTTTTCGGGACAGAGGCACAGATACGCAGTATTTT
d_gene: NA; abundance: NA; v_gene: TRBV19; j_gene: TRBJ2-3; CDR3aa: CASSYSGTLTDTQYF; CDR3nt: TGTGCCAGTTCATACTCTGGGACACTCACAGATACGCAGTATTTT
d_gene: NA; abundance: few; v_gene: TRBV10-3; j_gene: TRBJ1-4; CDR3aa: CAISESYESSILFF; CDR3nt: TGTGCCATCAGTGAGTCGTACGAGAGTTCTATCCTGTTTTTT